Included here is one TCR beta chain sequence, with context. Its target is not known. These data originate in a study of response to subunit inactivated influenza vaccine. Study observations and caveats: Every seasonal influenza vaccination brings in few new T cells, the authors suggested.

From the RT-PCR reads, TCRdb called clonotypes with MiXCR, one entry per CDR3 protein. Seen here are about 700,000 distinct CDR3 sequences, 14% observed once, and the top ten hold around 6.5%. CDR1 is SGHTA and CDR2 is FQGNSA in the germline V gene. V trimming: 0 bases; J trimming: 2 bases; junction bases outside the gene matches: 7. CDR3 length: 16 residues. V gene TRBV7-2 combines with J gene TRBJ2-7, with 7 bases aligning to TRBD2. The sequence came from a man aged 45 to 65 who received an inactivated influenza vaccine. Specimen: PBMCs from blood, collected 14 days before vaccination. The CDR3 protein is CASSLALAGATYEQYF. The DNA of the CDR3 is TGTGCCAGCAGCTTAGCTTTGGCGGGAGCAACCTACGAGCAGTACTTC.